A selection of T cell receptor beta chains follows, all from one sample in a study of regulatory T cells in long-lasting Graves disease. TCRdb itself ran the multiplex PCR reads through MiXCR, one entry per CDR3 protein. This table holds about 450,000 distinct CDR3 sequences, approximately 15% found once. This same sample was also part of a study on T cells in Graves' hyperthyroidism and ophthalmopathy.

The sample in question was peripheral blood mononuclear cells (PBMCs), obtained at new diagnosis, from a patient treated with antithyroid drugs. Receptors originate from a woman in her forties or fifties with Graves disease. Each CDR3 is given with its conserved first and last residue. A D gene is named only where the DNA matches it firmly.

TRBJ2-7 TRBV7-2 TRBD2 CASTSGAYEQYF
TRBJ1-5 TRBV28 TRBD1 CATQQGAFNGNQPQHF
TRBJ2-3 TRBV20-1 . CSAREEGWGTDTQYF
TRBJ2-3 TRBV7-9 TRBD2 CASSLGLAGPMDTQYF
TRBJ1-6 TRBV6-5 . CASSYSRRTAVFSPLHF
TRBJ2-7 TRBV12-3/TRBV12-4 TRBD1 CASSSRAHRGGYEQYF
TRBJ1-1 TRBV6-5 . CASSWTAYTEAFF
TRBJ2-5 TRBV5-1 . CASSLQGVPQETQYF
TRBJ2-7 TRBV6-1 TRBD1 CASSTRDSSYEQYF
TRBJ2-1 TRBV19 . CASTPDYDNEQFF
TRBJ2-3 TRBV27 TRBD2 CASSNPSFSGGRALGTDTQYF
TRBJ1-4 TRBV6-1 TRBD1 CASGVGTGVEKLFF
TRBJ2-3 TRBV11-2 . CASSPSRDGLDTQYF
TRBJ2-7 TRBV4-1 TRBD2 CASSPNTASGSWEQYF
TRBJ1-5 TRBV5-5 . CASSLEGAQPQHF
TRBJ2-3 TRBV7-2 . CASSFLGTTDTQYF
TRBJ1-2 TRBV7-9 TRBD1 CASSFYRGRDGYTF
TRBJ2-4 TRBV27 TRBD1 CASSLTGISKNIQYF
TRBJ2-7 TRBV27 . CASRSGTAMSYEQYF
TRBJ1-4 TRBV20-1 . CSASKSATNEKLFF
TRBJ1-6 TRBV18 . CASSPSRDNSPLHF
TRBJ1-4 TRBV4-1 . CASSSGMTNEKLFF
TRBJ2-1 TRBV28 TRBD2 CASSLNPGLEIHEQFF
TRBJ2-2 TRBV28 TRBD1 CASRRTGGTGELFF
TRBJ1-1 TRBV28 . CASSPGSSGSTEAFF
TRBJ2-3 TRBV6-1 TRBD1 CATAGTGSTDTQYF
TRBJ2-2 TRBV19 TRBD2 CASSMGGWEFAGELFF
TRBJ1-1 TRBV4-1 TRBD1 CASSLGQGETEAFF
TRBJ2-1 TRBV27 . CASSSPHNEQFF
TRBJ2-7 TRBV20-1 TRBD2 CSARKADKGLREQYF
TRBJ2-5 TRBV19 TRBD1 CASSIEGQGAGETQYF
TRBJ2-7 TRBV12-3/TRBV12-4 TRBD2 CASSSLGGNSYEQYF
TRBJ1-1 TRBV28 . CASRPDPGGNTEAFF
TRBJ2-1 TRBV7-6 TRBD1 CASSAYRGPIEQFF
TRBJ1-1 TRBV3-1 TRBD1 CASSYRGLGNTEAFF
TRBJ2-7 TRBV27 . CASSSSGTAIEQYF
TRBJ2-5 TRBV6-1 TRBD1 CASSEEVSGGPVQETQYF
TRBJ2-5 TRBV10-1 . CASSESQETQYF
TRBJ2-1 TRBV19 . CATREAYNEQFF
TRBJ2-3 TRBV6-5 TRBD2 CASSYPTTSGAPLYF
TRBJ1-1 TRBV11-2 . CASSFMAVLGEAFF
TRBJ2-6 TRBV7-9 . CASSLEASGTNVLTF
TRBJ1-2 TRBV9 . CASSVGTVGNYGYTF
TRBJ2-5 TRBV13 TRBD1 CASSSRRQGEETQYF
TRBJ1-6 TRBV11-2 . CASSLLEFSPLHF
TRBJ2-5 TRBV6-5 . CASSYSIVVETQYF
TRBJ1-1 TRBV6-1 . CASRLNTEAFF
TRBJ2-5 TRBV9 . CASSTNKGTQYF